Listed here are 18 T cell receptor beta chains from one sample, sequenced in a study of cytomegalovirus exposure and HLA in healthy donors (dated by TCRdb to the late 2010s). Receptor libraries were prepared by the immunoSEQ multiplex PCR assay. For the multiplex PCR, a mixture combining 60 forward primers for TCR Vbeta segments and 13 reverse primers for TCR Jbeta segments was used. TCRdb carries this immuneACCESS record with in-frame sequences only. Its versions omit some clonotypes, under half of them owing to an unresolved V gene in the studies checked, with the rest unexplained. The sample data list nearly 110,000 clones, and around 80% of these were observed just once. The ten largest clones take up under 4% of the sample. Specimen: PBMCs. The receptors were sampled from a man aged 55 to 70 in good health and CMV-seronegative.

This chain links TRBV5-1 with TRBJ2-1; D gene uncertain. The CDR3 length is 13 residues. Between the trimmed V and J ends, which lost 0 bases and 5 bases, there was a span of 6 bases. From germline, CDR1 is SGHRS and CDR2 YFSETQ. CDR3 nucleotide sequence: TGCGCCAGCAGCTTGGGACTTAACAATGAGCAGTTCTTC. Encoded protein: CASSLGLNNEQFF.

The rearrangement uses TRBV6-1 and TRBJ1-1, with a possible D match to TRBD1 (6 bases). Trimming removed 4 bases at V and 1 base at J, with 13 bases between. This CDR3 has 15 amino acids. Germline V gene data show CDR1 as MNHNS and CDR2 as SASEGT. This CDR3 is CASSVNRASNTEAFF. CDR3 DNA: TGTGCCAGCAGTGTAAACAGGGCCTCGAACACTGAAGCTTTCTTT.

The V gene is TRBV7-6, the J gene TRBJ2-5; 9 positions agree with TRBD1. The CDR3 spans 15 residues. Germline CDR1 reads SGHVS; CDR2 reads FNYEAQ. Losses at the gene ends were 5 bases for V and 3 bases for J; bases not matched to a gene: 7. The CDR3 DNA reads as TGTGCCAGCAGCGCTTACAGGGGGCCGAAAGAGACCCAGTACTTC. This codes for CASSAYRGPKETQYF.

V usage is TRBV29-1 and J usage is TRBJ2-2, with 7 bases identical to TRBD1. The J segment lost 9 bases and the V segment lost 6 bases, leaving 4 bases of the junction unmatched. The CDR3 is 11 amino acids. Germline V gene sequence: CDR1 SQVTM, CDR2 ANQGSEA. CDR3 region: CSVYRGRELFF. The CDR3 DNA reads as TGCAGCGTATACAGGGGCCGGGAGCTGTTTTTT.

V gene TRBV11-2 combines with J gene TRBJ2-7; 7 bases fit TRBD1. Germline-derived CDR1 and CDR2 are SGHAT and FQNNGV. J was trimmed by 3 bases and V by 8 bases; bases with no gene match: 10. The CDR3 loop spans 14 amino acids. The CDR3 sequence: CASGPDRVVYEQYF. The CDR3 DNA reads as TGTGCCAGCGGTCCCGACAGGGTAGTCTACGAGCAGTACTTC.

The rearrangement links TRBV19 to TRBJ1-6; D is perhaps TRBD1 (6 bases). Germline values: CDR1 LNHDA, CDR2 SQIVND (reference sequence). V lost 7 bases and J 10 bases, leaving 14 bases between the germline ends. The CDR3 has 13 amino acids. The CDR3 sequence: CASMQGLRSPLHF. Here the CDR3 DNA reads TGTGCCAGTATGCAGGGGTTGAGATCACCCCTCCACTTT.

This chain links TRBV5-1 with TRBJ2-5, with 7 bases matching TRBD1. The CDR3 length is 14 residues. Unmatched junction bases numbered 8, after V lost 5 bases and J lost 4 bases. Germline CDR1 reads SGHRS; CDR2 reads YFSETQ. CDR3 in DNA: TGCGCCAGCAGTCAACAGGGGATAGGAGAGACCCAGTACTTC. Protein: CASSQQGIGETQYF. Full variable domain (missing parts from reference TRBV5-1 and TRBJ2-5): KAGVTQTPRYLIKTRGQQVTLSCSPISGHRSVSWYQQTPGQGLQFLFEYFSETQRNKGNFPGRFSGRQFSNSRSEMNVSTLELGDSALYLCASSQQGIGETQYFGPGTRLLVL.

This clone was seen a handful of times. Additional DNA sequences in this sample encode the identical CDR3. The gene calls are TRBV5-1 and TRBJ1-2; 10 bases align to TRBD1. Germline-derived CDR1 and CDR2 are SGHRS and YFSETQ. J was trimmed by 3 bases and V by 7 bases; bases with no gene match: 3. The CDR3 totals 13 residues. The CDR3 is CASSGQGDYGYTF. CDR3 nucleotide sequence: TGCGCCAGCTCTGGACAGGGGGACTATGGCTACACCTTC.

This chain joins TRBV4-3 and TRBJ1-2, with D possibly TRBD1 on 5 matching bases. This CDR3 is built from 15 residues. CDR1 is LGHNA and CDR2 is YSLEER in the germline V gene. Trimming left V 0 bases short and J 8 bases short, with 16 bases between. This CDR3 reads CASSQDLGREGGYTF. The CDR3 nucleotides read TGCGCCAGCAGCCAAGATCTTGGCAGGGAGGGGGGCTACACCTTC.

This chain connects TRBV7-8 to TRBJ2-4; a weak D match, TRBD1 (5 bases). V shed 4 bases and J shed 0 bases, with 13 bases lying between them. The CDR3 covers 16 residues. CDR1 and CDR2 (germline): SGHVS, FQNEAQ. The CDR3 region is CASSSGHLLAKNIQYF. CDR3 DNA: TGTGCCAGCAGCTCCGGACACCTATTAGCCAAAAACATTCAGTACTTC.

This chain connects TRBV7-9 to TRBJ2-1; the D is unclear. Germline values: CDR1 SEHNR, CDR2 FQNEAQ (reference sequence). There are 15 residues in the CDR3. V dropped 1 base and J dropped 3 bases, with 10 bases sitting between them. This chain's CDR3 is CASSLGLASYNEQFF. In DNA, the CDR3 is TGTGCCAGCAGCTTAGGGTTAGCTAGCTACAATGAGCAGTTCTTC.

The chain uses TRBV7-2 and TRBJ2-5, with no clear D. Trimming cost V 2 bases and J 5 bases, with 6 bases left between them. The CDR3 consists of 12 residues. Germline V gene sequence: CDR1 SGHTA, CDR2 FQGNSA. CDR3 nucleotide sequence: TGTGCCAGCAGCTTATACGGGGAGACCCAGTACTTC. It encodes CASSLYGETQYF.

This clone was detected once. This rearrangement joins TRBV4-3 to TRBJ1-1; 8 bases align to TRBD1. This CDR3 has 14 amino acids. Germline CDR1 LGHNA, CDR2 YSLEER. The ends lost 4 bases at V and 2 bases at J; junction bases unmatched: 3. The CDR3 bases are TGCGCCAGCAGCCGGGGACAGGATAACACTGAAGCTTTCTTT. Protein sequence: CASSRGQDNTEAFF.

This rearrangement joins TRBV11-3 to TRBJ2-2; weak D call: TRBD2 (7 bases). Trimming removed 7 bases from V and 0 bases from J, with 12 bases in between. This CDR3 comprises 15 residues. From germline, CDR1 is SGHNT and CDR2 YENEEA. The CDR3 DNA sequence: TGTGCCAGCAAAGGCGGGGGCTCGAACACCGGGGAGCTGTTTTTT. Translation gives CASKGGGSNTGELFF.

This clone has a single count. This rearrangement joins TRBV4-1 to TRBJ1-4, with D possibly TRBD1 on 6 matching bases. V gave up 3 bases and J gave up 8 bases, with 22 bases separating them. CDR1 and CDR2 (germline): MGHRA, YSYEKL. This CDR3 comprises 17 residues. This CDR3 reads CASSQNRGGAGQEKLFF. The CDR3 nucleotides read TGCGCCAGCAGCCAGAATCGCGGGGGGGCAGGCCAGGAAAAACTGTTTTTT.

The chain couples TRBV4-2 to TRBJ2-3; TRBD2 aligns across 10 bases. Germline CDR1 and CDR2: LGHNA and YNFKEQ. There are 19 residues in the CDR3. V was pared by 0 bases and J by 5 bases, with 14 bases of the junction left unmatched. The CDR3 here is CASSQESLTSGDGGDTQYF. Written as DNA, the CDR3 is TGTGCCAGCAGCCAAGAATCCCTCACTAGCGGGGACGGGGGAGATACGCAGTATTTT.

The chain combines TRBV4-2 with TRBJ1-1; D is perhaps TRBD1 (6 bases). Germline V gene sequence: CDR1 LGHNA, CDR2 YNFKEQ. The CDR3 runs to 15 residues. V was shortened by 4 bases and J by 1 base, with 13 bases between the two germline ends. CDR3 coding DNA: TGTGCCAGCAGCCGCCCGGGGGGGGCGAACACTGAAGCTTTCTTT. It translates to CASSRPGGANTEAFF.

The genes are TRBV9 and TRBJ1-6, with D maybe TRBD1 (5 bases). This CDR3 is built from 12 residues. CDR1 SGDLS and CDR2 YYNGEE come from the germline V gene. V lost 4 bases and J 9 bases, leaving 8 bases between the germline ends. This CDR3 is CASSLGGSPLHF. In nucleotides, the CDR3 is TGTGCCAGCAGCCTCGGGGGTTCACCCCTCCACTTT.